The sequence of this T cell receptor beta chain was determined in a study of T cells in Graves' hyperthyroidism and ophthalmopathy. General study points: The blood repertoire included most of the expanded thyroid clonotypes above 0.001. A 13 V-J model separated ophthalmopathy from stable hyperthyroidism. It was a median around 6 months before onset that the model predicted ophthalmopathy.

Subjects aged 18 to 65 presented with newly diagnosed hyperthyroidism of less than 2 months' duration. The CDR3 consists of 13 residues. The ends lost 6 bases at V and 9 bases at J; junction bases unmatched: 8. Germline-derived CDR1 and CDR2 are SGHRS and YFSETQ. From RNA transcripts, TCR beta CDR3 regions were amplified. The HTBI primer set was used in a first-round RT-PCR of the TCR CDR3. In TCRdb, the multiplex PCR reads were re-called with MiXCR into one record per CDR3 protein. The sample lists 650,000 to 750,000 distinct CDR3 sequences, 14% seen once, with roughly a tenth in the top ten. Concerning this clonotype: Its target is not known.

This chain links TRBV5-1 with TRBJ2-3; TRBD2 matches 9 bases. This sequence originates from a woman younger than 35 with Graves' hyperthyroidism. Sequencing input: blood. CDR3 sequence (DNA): TGCGCCAGCACAGATAGCGGGAGCACCACGCAGTATTTT. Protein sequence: CASTDSGSTTQYF. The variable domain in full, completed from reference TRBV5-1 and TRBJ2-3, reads KAGVTQTPRYLIKTRGQQVTLSCSPISGHRSVSWYQQTPGQGLQFLFEYFSETQRNKGNFPGRFSGRQFSNSRSEMNVSTLELGDSALYLCASTDSGSTTQYFGPGTRLTVL.